This TCR beta chain was recorded in a study of blood T cell repertoires in COVID-19. TCRdb's table, derived via immunoSEQ multiplex PCR, lists solely in-frame clones and lacks some. The sample has 200,000 to 250,000 clones, approximately 90% seen once. This clone was counted a few times. J gave up 3 bases and V 4 bases, and 7 bases lay outside the gene matches. From germline, CDR1 is SGHKS and CDR2 YYEKEE (reference sequence). The CDR3 loop spans 15 amino acids. The chain links TRBV5-5 to TRBJ1-5; 7 positions agree with TRBD1. Sequenced sample: peripheral blood. The clonotype was recovered from a man aged 60-69 years who had recovered from COVID-19. CDR3 sequence reads: CASSPTTGINQPQHF. The CDR3 DNA reads as TGTGCCAGCAGCCCGACGACAGGGATCAATCAGCCCCAGCATTTT. The full variable domain, with the rest looked up from reference TRBV5-5 and TRBJ1-5, is DAGVTQSPTHLIKTRGQQVTLRCSPISGHKSVSWYQQVLGQGPQFIFQYYEKEERGRGNFPDRFSARQFPNYSSELNVNALLLGDSALYLCASSPTTGINQPQHFGDGTRLSIL.